This T cell receptor (beta chain) was recorded in a study of T cells after posttransplantation cyclophosphamide. CDR1 and CDR2 from the germline V gene are MDHEN and SYDVKM. J gave up 4 bases and V 6 bases, and 12 bases lay outside the gene matches. The CDR3 contains 19 residues. A marrow graft followed busulfan-fludarabine conditioning, with cyclophosphamide on days +3 and +4. Produced via immunoSEQ multiplex PCR; TCRdb's table is partial and in-frame only. The sample shows 6,700 or so clones, approximately 82% of them seen only once. Material: CD8+ T cells sorted from PBMCs, obtained around 1,300 days after allogeneic stem cell transplant with posttransplant cyclophosphamide. The TCR sequence derives from a female patient aged 45-60 years who received an allogeneic stem cell transplant from a related donor, was CMV-positive, and had no GVHD. Some of the T cells may derive from the graft donor. The V gene is TRBV28, the J gene TRBJ2-1, with 16 positions matching TRBD2. As DNA, the CDR3 is TGTGCCAGCAGCCACGAGGGACTAGCGGGAGGGTTGAAGTACAATGAGCAGTTCTTC. Its protein is CASSHEGLAGGLKYNEQFF.